This T cell receptor beta chain was identified in a study of cytomegalovirus exposure and HLA in healthy donors (dated by TCRdb to the late 2010s). Context from the whole study: According to a later analysis, one platform produced both the roughly 130 validation repertoires and the 550 to 800 repertoires of the first cohort. The study aimed to test whether signatures of past pathogen exposure could be identified by cataloging public T cell receptors. A separate validation cohort of some 130 different subjects was used in addition to the 666-subject first cohort. To predict cytomegalovirus infection status, the study combined high-throughput TCR immunosequencing, statistical association of individual TCRs with disease status, and machine learning. What the authors observed across the whole study: A total of 150 to 200 TCR beta chains were listed by the study as associated with cytomegalovirus. The validation cohort had no HLA typing available for a later analysis, so co-occurrence within that cohort was assessed over all 120 or so repertoires. A few of the identified cytomegalovirus-associated TCR beta chains were confirmed in vitro to be specific for cytomegalovirus antigens. While some public TCRs were present in many individuals, most TCR sequences turned up only very rarely across donors. The authors suggested that the approach could potentially be extended to other disease states and immunological phenotypes. A later analysis found that TCRs clustered in the first cohort also tended to co-occur in the 120 validation repertoires, with 94% of cluster scores above 0. In both the original and validation cohorts, the classifier was reported to diagnose cytomegalovirus status with high specificity and sensitivity.

The donors were included in the validation cohort of some 120 subjects, a group kept apart from the roughly 670-subject first cohort. Worth noting for this clone: Its binding antigen is unknown. No much larger clone is present one base from it, and per-base qualities are unavailable.

Receptor libraries were prepared by the immunoSEQ multiplex PCR assay. The paper's processing steps were these. To diagnose cytomegalovirus status from the catalog of TCR beta chain sequences, a statistical classification framework was built. TCRdb provides this immuneACCESS table in a form limited to in-frame rearrangements. Some clones are lacking; in checked studies, under half of them reflect an unresolved V gene, and why the rest are absent is not known. V and J calls and clone size are copied from that table; D and trimming were computed from the DNA. The sample has about 160,000 clones on record, about four fifths of them singletons. The ten largest account for about 10% of the sample. V lost 5 bases and J lost 9 bases; the stretch between them is 11 bases long. CDR1 and CDR2 are drawn from the germline V gene: MGHDK, SYGVNS. CDR3 length: 12 amino acids, cysteine to phenylalanine. The kept DNA is CDR3 alone, 36 bases in frame from the first base.

The sequence derives from a man aged 25-45 years in good health and CMV-seropositive. The chain is encoded by TRBV25-1 joined to TRBJ2-1, with no confidently assigned D gene. Material: PBMCs. The DNA sequence is given as TGTGCCAGCAGTCTAGGAATGCCTGAGCAGTTCTTC. Its translation is CASSLGMPEQFF.